This T cell receptor (beta chain) stems from a study of CXCR3-negative and CXCR3-positive naive CD8 T cells. Germline V gene data show CDR1 as SNHLY and CDR2 as FYNNEI. The CDR3 extends over 13 amino acids. cDNA libraries for TRB were generated by 5' RACE incorporating UMI labels. TCRdb reanalyzed the 5' RACE reads and collapses them to one entry per CDR3 protein, without DNA. The table for this sample gives over 70,000 distinct CDR3 sequences. This chain connects TRBV2 to TRBJ1-2. The receptor was derived from a human donor in good health. Some clones in this sample may be carry-over from other donors' samples. Sequencing was done on a sample of naive CXCR3- CD8+ T cells from blood. The subset denotes: CD45RO-CCR7+CD27+CD95- naive CD8+ T cells lacking CXCR3 (TNR3-). The CDR3 loop reads CASSERGFYGYTF.